This T cell receptor beta chain came from a study of PD-1 blockade in classical Hodgkin lymphoma. By its share, this clone is medium-sized (0.01 to 0.1%). Antigen specificity is unknown. Study-level results: Later analyses included only patients treated at least 1 year post-ASCT.

Each patient's relapse followed autologous stem cell transplantation, and brentuximab vedotin exposure varied. Negative magnetic selection isolated CD4+ T cells from thawed PBMCs. Data came from immunoSEQ multiplex PCR; TCRdb stores just in-frame clones and leaves some out. The repertoire holds 25,000 to 30,000 clones, with more than 60% as singletons. This receptor was taken from a human donor with classical Hodgkin lymphoma. The source was CD4+ T cells from blood, collected at baseline.

This CDR3 is CAWSRVGTGDAKLFF. CDR3 DNA sequence: TGTGCCTGGAGTCGGGTGGGGACAGGGGATGCAAAACTGTTTTTT. This chain links TRBV30 with TRBJ1-4; 10 nucleotides line up with TRBD1. J lost 10 bases, V lost 2 bases, and 10 bases had no gene match. The CDR3 spans 15 residues. Per the germline V gene, CDR1 is GTSNPN and CDR2 is SVGIG (reference sequence).